This T cell receptor beta chain emerged from a study of regulatory T cells in long-lasting Graves disease. This clonotype was counted ten times or more. Antigen specificity is unknown. Arm-PCR of CDR3 regions and iRepertoire HTBI primers were used to build TCR beta libraries. MiXCR, run by TCRdb on the multiplex PCR reads, gives a single entry per CDR3 protein. The top ten hold 20% to 25% of the sample, which has about 370,000 distinct CDR3 sequences, about 14% seen once. Study observations and caveats: Analyses excluded thyroid tissue, covering peripheral blood alone.

The V end was cut by 3 bases, the J end by 0 bases, with 7 bases between. The CDR3 covers 14 residues. CDR1 and CDR2 from the germline V gene are MNHEY and SMNVEV (reference sequence). The time point is: newly diagnosed GD, antithyroid drugs for less than 3 months. The TCR library used RNA extracted from PBMCs. The sequenced sample was peripheral blood mononuclear cells (PBMCs), obtained at new diagnosis, from a patient treated with antithyroid drugs. This sequence joins TRBV27 and TRBJ2-3; D not certain. This TCR derives from a female donor with Graves disease. CDR3 DNA: TGTGCCAGCAGTTTCATGGACAGCACAGATACGCAGTATTTT. Its translation is CASSFMDSTDTQYF.